One sample yielded the 23 T cell receptor beta chains listed below, sequenced in a study of beta chain features in type 1 diabetes. The whole isolated RNA underwent reverse transcription, so sequencing captured expressed TCRB transcripts. Method: immunoSEQ multiplex PCR; TCRdb's copy keeps in-frame clones and lacks some. The table records around 260,000 clones, around 21% of them present only once. The antigens for these receptors are not known. The study's findings and limits: Significant though moderate, a shortening of TCRB CDR3s appeared in all four CD4+ subsets of Type 1 diabetes patients.

The sample comprised naive CD4+ T cells from blood. The receptors originated from a woman aged 40-49 years with type 1 diabetes.

This sequence joins TRBV29-1 and TRBJ2-1, with 12 bases aligning to TRBD2. CDR1 is SQVTM, CDR2 ANQGSEA, per germline. J was trimmed by 6 bases and V by 0 bases; bases with no gene match: 6. The CDR3 consists of 16 residues. CDR3 loop: CSVEEPGLAGLNEQFF. As DNA, the CDR3 is TGCAGCGTTGAAGAGCCGGGACTAGCGGGCCTCAATGAGCAGTTCTTC.

The V and J genes are TRBV18 and TRBJ2-1; 8 bases align to TRBD1. Per the germline V gene, CDR1 is KGHSH and CDR2 is LQKENI. V shed 5 bases, J shed 7 bases, and the junction held 4 bases outside the gene matches. CDR3 size: 13 residues. The CDR3, as DNA: TGTGCCAGCTCATCGACAGGGGTGAATGAGCAGTTCTTC. It translates to CASSSTGVNEQFF.

The table lists this clone with a few counts. This chain connects TRBV28 to TRBJ1-1, with a tentative D call TRBD1 (6 bases). This CDR3 has 12 residues. Germline V gene sequence: CDR1 MDHEN, CDR2 SYDVKM. The V end was cut by 11 bases, the J end by 11 bases, with 21 bases between. The CDR3, as DNA: TGTGCCTCCGGGACACCCCCAAAACTGGCTTTCTTT. It is translated as CASGTPPKLAFF. The whole variable domain, remainder taken from reference TRBV28 and TRBJ1-1, is DVKVTQSSRYLVKRTGEKVFLECVQDMDHENMFWYRQDPGLGLRLIYFSYDVKMKEKGDIPEGYSVSREKKERFSLILESASTNQTSMYLCASGTPPKLAFFGQGTRLTVV.

The chain carries TRBV19 and TRBJ2-3; 7 nucleotides line up with TRBD2. The germline gives CDR1 LNHDA, CDR2 SQIVND (reference sequence). The V gene end was trimmed by 4 bases and the J gene end by 3 bases; junction bases not matched to a gene: 4. This CDR3 has 14 residues. The CDR3, as DNA: TGTGCCAGTAGTAGCGGGAGTAGGACAGATACGCAGTATTTT. It encodes CASSSGSRTDTQYF.

The chain carries TRBV5-6 and TRBJ1-1; TRBD1 matches at 7 bases. Germline lookup yields CDR1 SGHDT and CDR2 YYEEEE. Unmatched junction bases numbered 3, after V lost 4 bases and J lost 3 bases. The CDR3 is made up of 13 amino acids. The chain's CDR3 is CASSPTGDTEAFF. DNA of the CDR3: TGTGCCAGCAGCCCTACAGGGGACACTGAAGCTTTCTTT.

The chain has TRBV30 and TRBJ2-1, with 11 bases lining up with TRBD2. The CDR3 length is 14 residues. Looked up from germline, CDR1 is GTSNPN and CDR2 is SVGIG (reference sequence). V trimming: 4 bases; J trimming: 5 bases; junction bases outside the gene matches: 4. The CDR3 nucleotides read TGTGCCTGGACGCTAGCGGGAGGCAACAATGAGCAGTTCTTC. Translating gives CAWTLAGGNNEQFF.

The V and J genes are TRBV6-5 and TRBJ1-6; 7 positions agree with TRBD1. There are 15 residues in the CDR3. Germline trimming cut 4 bases from V and 14 bases from J; bases unmatched to any gene: 14. The germline V gene has CDR1 MNHEY and CDR2 SVGAGI. The CDR3 sequence is CASSFSRQGLISLHF. CDR3 bases: TGTGCCAGCAGTTTCTCTCGACAGGGACTTATTTCCCTCCACTTT.

This clone has only a few counts. The chain uses TRBV9 and TRBJ1-1; tentative D call: TRBD1 (6 bases). The CDR3 totals 15 residues. The germline V gene encodes CDR1 SGDLS and CDR2 YYNGEE. V lost 0 bases and J 5 bases, leaving 14 bases between the germline ends. The CDR3 here is CASSVVSQGRTEAFF. CDR3 DNA sequence: TGTGCCAGCAGCGTAGTATCTCAGGGGAGAACTGAAGCTTTCTTT. Filled out from reference TRBV9 and TRBJ1-1, the complete variable domain reads DSGVTQTPKHLITATGQRVTLRCSPRSGDLSVYWYQQSLDQGLQFLIQYYNGEERAKGNILERFSAQQFPDLHSELNLSSLELGDSALYFCASSVVSQGRTEAFFGQGTRLTVV.

The rearrangement links TRBV5-4 to TRBJ1-4; D remains ambiguous. This CDR3 spans 17 amino acids. V shed 2 bases and J shed 0 bases, with 14 bases lying between them. CDR1 and CDR2 from the germline V gene are SGHNT and YYREEE (reference sequence). DNA of the CDR3: TGTGCCAGCAGCTTTGCTCCGACACCCGCAACTAATGAAAAACTGTTTTTT. Translation gives CASSFAPTPATNEKLFF.

This clone came up a few times. The chain has TRBV5-6 and TRBJ2-2; D is possibly TRBD2 (5 bases). Germline CDR1 reads SGHDT; CDR2 reads YYEEEE. The CDR3 runs to 15 residues. Trimming took off 6 bases at V and 7 bases at J, with 19 bases between the two ends. In DNA, the CDR3 is TGTGCCAGCACTCCGAGGGCAGATCGCGGCGGGGAGCTGTTTTTT. It specifies CASTPRADRGGELFF.

V usage is TRBV5-1 and J usage is TRBJ1-2; 8 nucleotides match TRBD1. CDR3 length equals 15 residues. V dropped 0 bases and J dropped 3; count of bases not matched to a gene: 4. Germline CDR1 SGHRS, CDR2 YFSETQ. This CDR3 is CASSLGQGPHYGYTF. DNA of the CDR3: TGCGCCAGCAGCTTGGGACAGGGGCCCCACTATGGCTACACCTTC.

This clone was recorded only once. The chain employs TRBV18 and TRBJ2-5; 8 bases agree with TRBD1. The CDR3 has 16 amino acids. CDR1 and CDR2 (germline): KGHSH, LQKENI. The ends lost 3 bases at V and 3 bases at J; junction bases unmatched: 9. DNA for the CDR3: TGTGCCAGCTCACCGTACCCTGGACAGGGAGAAGAGACCCAGTACTTC. It encodes CASSPYPGQGEETQYF.

The chain combines TRBV7-3 with TRBJ2-3; the D gene is possibly TRBD1 (5 bases). This CDR3 has 12 amino acids. Per the germline V gene, CDR1 is SGHTA and CDR2 is FQGTGA. V gave up 5 bases and J gave up 5 bases, with 8 bases separating them. CDR3: CASSAREDTQYF. The CDR3 nucleotides are TGTGCCAGCAGCGCCAGGGAAGATACGCAGTATTTT.

This clone was counted a few times. The rearrangement joins TRBV9 to TRBJ2-7; 10 nucleotides match TRBD1. Trimming at V came to 2 bases and at J to 2 bases, leaving 4 bases not matched to a gene. The CDR3 loop spans 15 amino acids. CDR1 and CDR2 from the germline V gene are SGDLS and YYNGEE. The CDR3 is CASSVRDRGTYEQYF. The CDR3 nucleotides are TGTGCCAGCAGCGTGCGGGACAGGGGAACCTACGAGCAGTACTTC.

This clone was seen only a few times. The chain recombines TRBV5-6 with TRBJ1-5; D is unclear. The CDR3 is 14 residues long. Trimming stripped 4 bases from V and 2 bases from J, with 10 bases between. Germline V lookup: CDR1 SGHDT, CDR2 YYEEEE. This CDR3 is CASSQRGGNQPQHF. Written as DNA, the CDR3 is TGTGCCAGCAGCCAGCGGGGTGGCAATCAGCCCCAGCATTTT.

The J gene is TRBJ1-5, the V gene TRBV15; maybe TRBD1 (6 bases). The length of the CDR3 is 16 residues. Between the trimmed V and J ends, which lost 5 bases and 2 bases, there was a span of 16 bases. Germline values: CDR1 LNHNV, CDR2 YYDKDF (reference sequence). CDR3 in DNA: TGTGCCACCAGCTCCTCCCGGGGGGCAGGCAATCAGCCCCAGCATTTT. Translation: CATSSSRGAGNQPQHF.

The chain carries TRBV5-1 and TRBJ2-6; D is undetermined. Germline CDR1 reads SGHRS; CDR2 reads YFSETQ. V was clipped by 1 base and J by 2 bases, with 7 bases between them. The CDR3 has 15 residues. Here the CDR3 reads CASSLLAAGANVLTF. CDR3 DNA sequence: TGCGCCAGCAGCTTGTTGGCAGCTGGGGCCAACGTCCTGACTTTC.

This chain connects TRBV2 to TRBJ2-5; weak D call: TRBD2 (6 bases). The CDR3 extends over 13 amino acids. Trimming left V 10 bases short and J 8 bases short, with 20 bases between. Germline V gives CDR1 SNHLY, CDR2 FYNNEI. Here the CDR3 DNA reads TGTGCCACCTCGTCTCTGGCGGGGCAAACCCAGTACTTC. Protein: CATSSLAGQTQYF.

The chain combines TRBV5-1 with TRBJ2-7, with TRBD1 identical over 12 bases. In germline, CDR1 is SGHRS, CDR2 YFSETQ. Trimming removed 4 bases from V and 5 bases from J; junction bases left unmatched: 4. This CDR3 has 14 amino acids. The CDR3 spells CASSGGQGANEQYF. CDR3 coding DNA: TGCGCCAGCAGCGGGGGACAGGGGGCGAACGAGCAGTACTTC.

Only a few counts were recorded for this clone. The chain carries TRBV27 and TRBJ1-4; 9 positions match TRBD1. The V segment lost 4 bases and the J segment 5 bases; nucleotides outside the gene matches: 5. CDR3 length: 15 residues. From germline, CDR1 is MNHEY and CDR2 SMNVEV (reference sequence). In DNA form, the CDR3 reads TGTGCCAGCAGTTCCCTACAGGGGGCGAATGAAAAACTGTTTTTT. Amino acids: CASSSLQGANEKLFF.

The table lists this clone with a few counts. The chain's CDR3 is CASHLGQPGDQPQHF. The CDR3 DNA sequence: TGTGCCAGCCACCTCGGACAGCCTGGGGATCAGCCCCAGCATTTT. This chain joins TRBV2 and TRBJ1-5; maybe TRBD1 (6 bases). The CDR3 consists of 15 residues. The germline gives CDR1 SNHLY, CDR2 FYNNEI. The ends were cut back, 8 bases at V and 5 bases at J, with 19 bases in the middle.

In its sample, this clone was seen a few times. The chain links TRBV30 to TRBJ1-2, with D uncertain. Germline V gene data show CDR1 as GTSNPN and CDR2 as SVGIG (reference sequence). Trimming removed 4 bases at V and 4 bases at J, with 13 bases between. The CDR3 has 13 amino acids. In DNA form, the CDR3 reads TGTGCCTGGAAAGAGGATTTGGGCTATGGCTACACCTTC. Its translation is CAWKEDLGYGYTF. Combining the CDR3 with reference TRBV30 and TRBJ1-2 gives the whole variable domain SQTIHQWPATLVQPVGSPLSLECTVEGTSNPNLYWYRQAAGRGLQLLFYSVGIGQISSEVPQNLSASRPQDRQFILSSKKLLLSDSGFYLCAWKEDLGYGYTFGSGTRLTVV.

CDR3 in amino acids: CAWSTTEVVQPQHF. As DNA, the CDR3 is TGTGCCTGGAGTACCACGGAGGTGGTTCAGCCCCAGCATTTT. This chain links TRBV30 with TRBJ1-5; D unresolved. The V gene lost 2 bases and the J gene lost 6 bases, with 14 bases spanning the gap. This CDR3 contains 14 residues. Germline CDR1 GTSNPN, CDR2 SVGIG (reference sequence).